Each of the 3 T cell receptor beta chains below was sequenced from the same sample in a study of post-analysis software for immune sequencing data. Study-level results: TRBV5-6, TRBV5-1 and TRBV20-1 belonged to a set of roughly five TRBV segments that were more frequent in patients than controls.

What these receptors recognize is not known. Researchers reported that TCR beta cDNA libraries carried unique molecular identifiers. In TCRdb, the PCR reads were re-called with MiXCR into one record per CDR3 protein. Here the sample spans 350,000 to 450,000 distinct CDR3 sequences, around 37% being singletons. Sequenced material: blood. These receptors were collected from a girl aged 5-17 years with multiple sclerosis.

The chain has TRBV6-5 and TRBJ1-2; no firm D call. V was trimmed by 5 bases and J by 3 bases, leaving 10 bases between them. CDR1 MNHEY and CDR2 SVGAGI come from the germline V gene. The CDR3 runs to 13 residues. The CDR3 bases are TGTGCCAGCAGTGGAGACCCTCACTATGGCTACACCTTC. Its translation: CASSGDPHYGYTF.

There are a few counts of this clonotype. The genes are TRBV5-1 and TRBJ2-7; 7 nucleotides align to TRBD1. After removal of 1 base from V and 3 bases from J, the junction contained 7 bases not matched to a gene. The CDR3 runs 15 residues. Looked up from germline, CDR1 is SGHRS and CDR2 is YFSETQ. The DNA for the CDR3 is TGCGCCAGCAGCTTGATGCGGCAGGGGGTCTACGAGCAGTACTTC. Amino acid sequence: CASSLMRQGVYEQYF.

The chain combines TRBV6-5 with TRBJ1-2, with 11 positions matching TRBD1. The ends lost 2 bases at V and 8 bases at J; junction bases unmatched: 4. Germline CDR1 reads MNHEY; CDR2 reads SVGAGI. This CDR3 is 14 amino acids long. CDR3 sequence reads: CASSYAGQGGGYTF. Here the CDR3 DNA reads TGTGCCAGCAGTTACGCGGGACAGGGGGGCGGCTACACCTTC.